The 17 T cell receptor beta chains below were found in one sample sequenced in a study of spatial heterogeneity in lung cancer. The sample's time point: blood at routine non-recurrence follow-up after resection. One entry per CDR3 protein results from TCRdb running MiXCR on the 5' RACE reads. This table has some 41,000 distinct CDR3 sequences, approximately 10% appearing once. The input for sequencing was PBMCs, taken at follow-up. The receptors stem from a female donor with early-stage non-small cell lung cancer.

The CDR3 region is CASSLFGGGLNTEAFF. CDR3 DNA sequence: TGTGCCAGCAGTTTATTTGGCGGGGGACTAAACACTGAAGCTTTCTTT. The V call is TRBV28, the J call TRBJ1-1; D may be TRBD1 (5 bases). CDR1 is MDHEN, CDR2 SYDVKM, per germline. CDR3 length equals 16 residues. Trimming took off 1 base at V and 2 bases at J, with 14 bases between the two ends.

This clonotype was counted between two and nine times. The chain carries TRBV11-2 and TRBJ2-5; maybe TRBD1 (6 bases). The germline V gene encodes CDR1 SGHAT and CDR2 FQNNGV. The CDR3 loop spans 19 amino acids. Trimming took 0 bases from V and 2 from J, leaving 22 bases between them. CDR3 sequence: CASSLDWSSQGHKQETQYF. The CDR3 nucleotides read TGTGCCAGCAGCTTAGATTGGAGCAGCCAGGGACATAAACAAGAGACCCAGTACTTC.

This chain connects TRBV10-3 to TRBJ2-1; TRBD2 might be the D (5 bases). The CDR3 totals 13 residues. Germline V gene lookup returns CDR1 ENHRY and CDR2 SYGVKD. V lost 3 bases and J 7 bases, leaving 10 bases between the germline ends. The CDR3 loop is CAISDPGGNEQFF. For the CDR3, the DNA is TGTGCCATCAGTGACCCAGGAGGTAATGAGCAGTTCTTC.

The J gene is TRBJ2-1, the V gene TRBV5-4; tentatively, D is TRBD2 (5 bases). The CDR3 covers 14 residues. Between the trimmed V and J ends, which lost 6 bases and 7 bases, there was a span of 17 bases. CDR1 is SGHNT and CDR2 is YYREEE in the germline V gene (reference sequence). The CDR3 region has the DNA TGTGCCAGCACCCGGAGCGGTGGGCCAAATGAGCAGTTCTTC. Amino acids: CASTRSGGPNEQFF.

Only a few counts were recorded for this clonotype. The J gene is TRBJ2-5, the V gene TRBV5-5; D may be TRBD1 (5 bases). This CDR3 contains 13 residues. The germline CDR1 and CDR2 sequences are SGHKS and YYEKEE (reference sequence). V was cut by 1 base and J by 1 base, with 5 bases left in between. The CDR3 reads CASSLRGQETQYF. The CDR3 DNA is TGTGCCAGCAGCTTGAGGGGCCAAGAGACCCAGTACTTC.

The chain uses TRBV7-6 and TRBJ1-1; 8 bases align to TRBD1. The length of the CDR3 is 13 residues. The germline gives CDR1 SGHVS, CDR2 FNYEAQ. After removal of 4 bases from V and 4 bases from J, the junction contained 2 bases not matched to a gene. The CDR3 DNA is TGTGCCAGCAGCTCCGGACAGGGCACTGAAGCTTTCTTT. As protein: CASSSGQGTEAFF.

This clonotype was seen only a few times. The rearrangement joins TRBV5-1 to TRBJ2-5, with D perhaps TRBD1 (6 bases). Germline CDR1 SGHRS, CDR2 YFSETQ. This CDR3 has 17 residues. V lost 4 bases and J lost 0, with 19 bases in between. The CDR3 here is CASSQPGGQLYQETQYF. The CDR3 DNA follows: TGCGCCAGCAGCCAGCCCGGAGGACAGCTGTACCAAGAGACCCAGTACTTC.

This clonotype came up many times. The J gene is TRBJ1-1, the V gene TRBV7-2; D might be TRBD1 (5 bases). The germline gives CDR1 SGHTA, CDR2 FQGNSA. Trimming shortened V by 5 bases and J by 0 bases, and 10 bases separated the two germline ends. The CDR3 has 14 residues. CDR3 sequence: CASSKGTLNTEAFF. For the CDR3, the DNA is TGTGCCAGCAGCAAGGGGACGCTGAACACTGAAGCTTTCTTT.

This clonotype was detected a few times. V usage is TRBV6-2 or TRBV6-3 and J usage is TRBJ1-5; D ambiguous. Trimming took 6 bases from V and 7 from J, leaving 16 bases between them. Germline loops: CDR1 MNHEY, CDR2 SVGEGT. The CDR3 contains 14 residues. CDR3 nucleotides: TGTGCCAGCAGCCCCCCTCCGACGGGACAGCCCCAGCATTTT. This gives the protein CASSPPPTGQPQHF.

In its sample, this clonotype was seen many times. The rearrangement joins TRBV28 to TRBJ1-1; D unresolved. V gave up 6 bases and J gave up 6 bases, with 8 bases separating them. This CDR3 contains 11 residues. Germline assignment: CDR1 MDHEN and CDR2 SYDVKM. The DNA of the CDR3 is TGTGCCAGCAGGAGGGCCCCTGAAGCTTTCTTT. Its protein is CASRRAPEAFF.

This clonotype was picked up many times. This rearrangement joins TRBV4-1 to TRBJ2-5; weak D call: TRBD1 (5 bases). The V end lost 3 bases, the J end lost 5 bases, and 13 bases lay between the germline ends. Per the germline V gene, CDR1 is MGHRA and CDR2 is YSYEKL. The CDR3 is 14 amino acids. The DNA of the CDR3 is TGCGCCAGCAGCCATACGACAGTTTCGGAGACCCAGTACTTC. Residues: CASSHTTVSETQYF.

This clonotype has ten or more counts. For the CDR3, the DNA is TGCGCCAGCAGCTCGGACAGGCCCGGGGAGCTGTTTTTT. Its translation is CASSSDRPGELFF. This sequence joins TRBV5-1 and TRBJ2-2, with 7 bases lining up with TRBD1. Germline CDR1 is SGHRS and CDR2 is YFSETQ. V dropped 3 bases and J dropped 6; count of bases not matched to a gene: 2. This CDR3 comprises 13 residues.

This clonotype has more than one count but fewer than ten. The gene calls are TRBV20-1 and TRBJ2-3; D is perhaps TRBD1 (5 bases). V was shortened by 6 bases and J by 3 bases, with 10 bases between the two germline ends. Germline values: CDR1 DFQATT, CDR2 SNEGSKA (reference sequence). The CDR3 extends over 12 amino acids. CDR3 amino acids: CSAFRETDTQYF. The CDR3, as DNA: TGCAGTGCCTTCAGGGAAACAGATACGCAGTATTTT.

The chain carries TRBV6-2 or TRBV6-3 and TRBJ1-1, with D possibly TRBD1 on 5 matching bases. Trimming cost V 6 bases and J 6 bases, with 17 bases left between them. Germline-derived CDR1 and CDR2 are MNHEY and SVGEGT. The CDR3 is 14 amino acids. This CDR3 is CASSFDRPNAEAFF. CDR3 DNA: TGTGCCAGCAGCTTCGACAGACCAAATGCTGAAGCTTTCTTT.

Ten or more counts support this clonotype. The gene calls are TRBV30 and TRBJ2-1, with a possible D match to TRBD2 (5 bases). The CDR3 length is 21 residues. Germline V lookup: CDR1 GTSNPN, CDR2 SVGIG (reference sequence). Trimming took off 1 base at V and 0 bases at J, with 28 bases between the two ends. The CDR3 DNA reads TGTGCCTGGAGTGATACACAACTAAAGCCCCTAGCTGCGAGCTCCTACAATGAGCAGTTCTTC. This gives the protein CAWSDTQLKPLAASSYNEQFF. The full variable domain, with the rest looked up from reference TRBV30 and TRBJ2-1, is SQTIHQWPATLVQPVGSPLSLECTVEGTSNPNLYWYRQAAGRGLQLLFYSVGIGQISSEVPQNLSASRPQDRQFILSSKKLLLSDSGFYLCAWSDTQLKPLAASSYNEQFFGPGTRLTVL.

This chain links TRBV20-1 with TRBJ2-5; 11 positions agree with TRBD2. From germline, CDR1 is DFQATT and CDR2 SNEGSKA (reference sequence). The CDR3 is made up of 16 amino acids. Trimming took 2 bases from V and 5 from J; bases not matched to a gene: 10. For the CDR3, the DNA is TGCAGTGCTAGAAGGGCTAGCGGGGGGCGGATGGAGACCCAGTACTTC. It is translated as CSARRASGGRMETQYF.

This clonotype was counted ten times or more. This chain links TRBV12-3 or TRBV12-4 with TRBJ1-2; unclear D gene. The CDR3 is made up of 12 amino acids. Trimming took off 3 bases at V and 4 bases at J, with 6 bases between the two ends. In DNA form, the CDR3 reads TGTGCCAGCAGTTTGGACGGCTATGGCTACACCTTC. This encodes CASSLDGYGYTF.